This passage covers 13 T cell receptor beta chains from one sample sequenced in a study of T cells in Graves' hyperthyroidism and ophthalmopathy. RNA transcripts gave rise to amplified TCR beta CDR3 regions. The HTBI primer set drove a first-round RT-PCR of the TCR CDR3. One entry per CDR3 protein, called by TCRdb with MiXCR from the multiplex PCR reads. The data contain about 360,000 distinct CDR3 sequences, 13% of them singletons. Source material: blood. These receptors were obtained from a young woman with Graves' hyperthyroidism.

This clonotype was detected only a few times. The V call is TRBV18, the J call TRBJ2-5; D possibly matches TRBD1 or TRBD2 (5 bases each). This CDR3 is built from 18 residues. Trimming pared 0 bases from V and 0 bases from J, leaving 17 bases between. CDR1 is KGHSH and CDR2 is LQKENI in the germline V gene. The CDR3 protein is CASSPPGALGRHQETQYF. The CDR3, as DNA: TGTGCCAGCTCACCACCAGGGGCACTGGGACGACACCAAGAGACCCAGTACTTC.

At least ten counts were recorded for this clonotype. This sequence joins TRBV29-1 and TRBJ2-7; no clear D. The germline V and J ends were trimmed by 5 bases and 0 bases, with 20 bases remaining between them. There are 16 residues in the CDR3. Germline V gives CDR1 SQVTM, CDR2 ANQGSEA. In DNA form, the CDR3 reads TGCAGCGTTTCGGCGAATGACATCCGATCCTCCTACGAGCAGTACTTC. Translation gives CSVSANDIRSSYEQYF.

Ten or more counts support this clonotype. The chain uses TRBV5-8 and TRBJ1-5; D remains ambiguous. The V end was cut by 4 bases, the J end by 0 bases, with 17 bases between. Germline CDR1 SGHTS, CDR2 YDEGEE. The CDR3 sequence is 17 residues long. CDR3 in DNA: TGTGCCAGCAGCAAGTACCCCAGGATCCATAGCAATCAGCCCCAGCATTTT. Amino acids: CASSKYPRIHSNQPQHF.

This clonotype qualifies as medium-sized. The V call is TRBV28, the J call TRBJ1-2; 11 bases are a match to TRBD1. CDR3 length equals 16 residues. CDR1 is MDHEN, CDR2 SYDVKM, per germline. The V segment lost 6 bases and the J segment 6 bases; nucleotides outside the gene matches: 12. CDR3 sequence: CASSPRTGGSLDGYTF. CDR3 DNA: TGTGCCAGCAGCCCACGGACAGGGGGCAGCCTTGATGGCTACACCTTC.

This clonotype was seen many times. The chain combines TRBV4-1 with TRBJ1-5; a weak D match, TRBD1 (6 bases). Germline V gene sequence: CDR1 MGHRA, CDR2 YSYEKL. V dropped 2 bases and J dropped 6 bases, with 8 bases sitting between them. The CDR3 runs to 13 residues. The CDR3 nucleotides are TGCGCCAGCAGCCAAAACAGGGTTCAGCCCCAGCATTTT. It specifies CASSQNRVQPQHF.

This clonotype was picked up many times. The chain carries TRBV18 and TRBJ2-3; D unresolved. The germline V gene encodes CDR1 KGHSH and CDR2 LQKENI. V gave up 2 bases and J gave up 6 bases, with 6 bases separating them. This CDR3 is 12 amino acids long. CDR3 region: CASSPSSDTQYF. The CDR3 DNA sequence: TGTGCCAGCTCACCATCTTCCGATACGCAGTATTTT.

The chain uses TRBV29-1 and TRBJ1-1; D is perhaps TRBD1 (5 bases). V was clipped by 6 bases and J by 0 bases, with 14 bases between them. Germline V gene sequence: CDR1 SQVTM, CDR2 ANQGSEA. The CDR3 has 14 residues. The CDR3 sequence is CSVNRGNMNTEAFF. Here the CDR3 DNA reads TGCAGCGTCAATAGGGGAAACATGAACACTGAAGCTTTCTTT.

There are a few counts of this clonotype. A read error may explain this, as a much larger clone is one base away. V gene TRBV5-1 combines with J gene TRBJ2-1; D call uncertain. The CDR3 loop spans 17 amino acids. Germline CDR1 and CDR2: SGHRS and YFSETQ. The CDR3 DNA reads TGCGCCAGCAGCAGGACGAGCAGAACGTATCTGAACAATAAGCAGTTCTTC. Amino acids: CASSRTSRTYLNNKQFF.

This clonotype was seen repeatedly, ten times or more. Written as DNA, the CDR3 is TGTGCCAGCAGTGAACTAGCGGGAGAAGCCCACAATGAGCAGTTCTTC. Translation: CASSELAGEAHNEQFF. The V gene is TRBV6-1, the J gene TRBJ2-1; 10 positions match TRBD2. CDR1 is MNHNS, CDR2 SASEGT, per germline. The CDR3 is 16 amino acids. After removal of 2 bases from V and 5 bases from J, the junction contained 6 bases not matched to a gene.

There are a few counts of this clonotype. The chain combines TRBV5-1 with TRBJ2-2, with a possible D match to TRBD1 (6 bases). CDR3 length: 16 residues. V shed 4 bases and J shed 0 bases, with 13 bases lying between them. Germline V lookup: CDR1 SGHRS, CDR2 YFSETQ. DNA of the CDR3: TGCGCCAGCAGCCCTAGGACAGACGCGAACACCGGGGAGCTGTTTTTT. It codes for CASSPRTDANTGELFF.

In its sample, this clonotype was seen once. The V call is TRBV11-1, the J call TRBJ2-1; TRBD2 matches 12 bases. Germline CDR1 and CDR2: SGHAT and FQDESV (reference sequence). This CDR3 region has 16 residues. With V trimmed by 3 bases and J by 2 bases, 2 bases remained unmatched. The CDR3 nucleotides read TGTGCCAGCAGCTTTAGGACTAGCGGGGCCTACAATGAGCAGTTCTTC. Its protein product is CASSFRTSGAYNEQFF.

This clonotype was detected a few times. The chain joins TRBV6-1 to TRBJ2-2; no definite D call. CDR3 length: 17 amino acids. Germline V gives CDR1 MNHNS, CDR2 SASEGT. V was pared by 6 bases and J by 0 bases, with 17 bases between. The CDR3 protein is CASSSPPHLTNTGELFF. DNA for the CDR3: TGTGCCAGCAGCTCACCGCCTCACCTAACGAACACCGGGGAGCTGTTTTTT.

This clonotype was seen repeatedly, ten times or more. The gene calls are TRBV7-9 and TRBJ1-2; D might be TRBD1 (5 bases). CDR1 is SEHNR, CDR2 FQNEAQ, per germline (reference sequence). The CDR3 extends over 15 amino acids. The ends were cut back, 1 base at V and 6 bases at J, with 15 bases in the middle. In DNA form, the CDR3 reads TGTGCCAGCAGCTTAGACGGGACCGGGCCACATGGCTACACCTTC. Its protein product is CASSLDGTGPHGYTF.